This entry describes one T cell receptor beta chain. Its antigen is still unknown. This sample is part of a study of monozygotic twins with inflammatory bowel disease. One entry per CDR3 protein, without DNA, is what TCRdb gives after re-calling the 5' RACE reads. The sample has over 150,000 distinct CDR3 sequences, and its top ten clones hold 2.4%. Germline V gene data show CDR1 as SGHKS and CDR2 as YYEKEE (reference sequence). The CDR3 loop spans 16 amino acids. Study-level findings and limits: Patients with IBD had less TCRbeta diversity (inverse Simpson) than their healthy co-twins.

This clonotype was sampled from a human donor with ulcerative colitis or Crohn's disease, or a healthy co-twin of an affected twin (not recorded which). The V and J genes are TRBV5-5 and TRBJ2-3; TCRdb proposes TRBD2, but this gene call is untestable without DNA. The sample taken for sequencing was blood. This CDR3 is CASSLVGQLSTDTQYF. Supplemented by reference TRBV5-5 and TRBJ2-3, the full variable domain reads DAGVTQSPTHLIKTRGQQVTLRCSPISGHKSVSWYQQVLGQGPQFIFQYYEKEERGRGNFPDRFSARQFPNYSSELNVNALLLGDSALYLCASSLVGQLSTDTQYFGPGTRLTVL.